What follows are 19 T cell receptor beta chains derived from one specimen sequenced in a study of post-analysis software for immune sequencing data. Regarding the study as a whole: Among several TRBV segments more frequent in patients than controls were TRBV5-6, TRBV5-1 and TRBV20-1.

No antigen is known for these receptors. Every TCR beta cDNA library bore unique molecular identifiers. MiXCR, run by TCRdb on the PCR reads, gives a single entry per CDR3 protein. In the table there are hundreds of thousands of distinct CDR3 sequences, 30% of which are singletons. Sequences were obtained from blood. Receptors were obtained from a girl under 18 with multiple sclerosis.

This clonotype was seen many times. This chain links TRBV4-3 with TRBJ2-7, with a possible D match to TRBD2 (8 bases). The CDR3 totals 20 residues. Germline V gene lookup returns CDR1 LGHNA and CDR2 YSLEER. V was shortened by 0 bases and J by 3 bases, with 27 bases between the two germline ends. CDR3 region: CASSQEWLARGSTSGYEQYF. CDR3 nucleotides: TGCGCCAGCAGCCAAGAGTGGTTGGCCAGGGGGTCAACTAGCGGCTACGAGCAGTACTTC.

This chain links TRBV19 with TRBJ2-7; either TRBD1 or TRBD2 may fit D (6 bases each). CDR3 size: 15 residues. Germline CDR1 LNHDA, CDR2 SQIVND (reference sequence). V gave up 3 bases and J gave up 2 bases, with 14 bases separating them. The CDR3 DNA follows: TGTGCCAGTAGTATGCGGGACAATCCGACCTACGAGCAGTACTTC. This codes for CASSMRDNPTYEQYF.

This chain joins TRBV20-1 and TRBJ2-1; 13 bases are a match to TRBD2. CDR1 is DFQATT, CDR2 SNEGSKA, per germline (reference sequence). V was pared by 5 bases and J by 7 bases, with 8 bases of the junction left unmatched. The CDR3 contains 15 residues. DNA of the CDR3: TGCAGTGCTCAGTCCGGGACTAGCGGGATGAATGAGCAGTTCTTC. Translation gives CSAQSGTSGMNEQFF.

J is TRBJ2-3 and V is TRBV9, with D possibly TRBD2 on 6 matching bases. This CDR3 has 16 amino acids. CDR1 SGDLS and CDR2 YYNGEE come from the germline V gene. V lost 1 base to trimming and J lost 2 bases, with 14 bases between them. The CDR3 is CASSVWTGEYTDTQYF. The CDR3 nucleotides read TGTGCCAGCAGCGTATGGACGGGAGAGTACACAGATACGCAGTATTTT.

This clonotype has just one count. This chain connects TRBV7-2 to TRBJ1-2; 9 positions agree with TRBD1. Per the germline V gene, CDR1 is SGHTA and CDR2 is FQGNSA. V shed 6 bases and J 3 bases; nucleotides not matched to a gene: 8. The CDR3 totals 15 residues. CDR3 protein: CASSHRGPVDYGYTF. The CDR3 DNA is TGTGCCAGCAGTCACAGGGGGCCTGTGGACTATGGCTACACCTTC.

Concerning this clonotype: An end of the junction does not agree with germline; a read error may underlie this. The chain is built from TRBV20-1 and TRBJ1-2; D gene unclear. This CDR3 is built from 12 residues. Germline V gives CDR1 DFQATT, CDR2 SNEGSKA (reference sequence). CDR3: CSASALGYDYTF. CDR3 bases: TGCAGTGCTAGCGCGTTAGGCTATGACTACACCTTC.

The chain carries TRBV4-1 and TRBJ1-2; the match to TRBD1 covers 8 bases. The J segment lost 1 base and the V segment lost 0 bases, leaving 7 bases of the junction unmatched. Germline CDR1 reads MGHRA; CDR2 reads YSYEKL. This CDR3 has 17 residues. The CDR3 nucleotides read TGCGCCAGCAGCCAAGAAGGGCAGGGGGCGTTTAACTATGGCTACACCTTC. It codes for CASSQEGQGAFNYGYTF.

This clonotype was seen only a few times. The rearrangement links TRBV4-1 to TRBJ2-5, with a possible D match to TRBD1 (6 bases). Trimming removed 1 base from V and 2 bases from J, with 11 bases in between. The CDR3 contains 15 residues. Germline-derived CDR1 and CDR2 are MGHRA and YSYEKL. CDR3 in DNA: TGCGCCAGCAGCCAAGCTGACAGGCCGCAAGAGACCCAGTACTTC. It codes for CASSQADRPQETQYF.

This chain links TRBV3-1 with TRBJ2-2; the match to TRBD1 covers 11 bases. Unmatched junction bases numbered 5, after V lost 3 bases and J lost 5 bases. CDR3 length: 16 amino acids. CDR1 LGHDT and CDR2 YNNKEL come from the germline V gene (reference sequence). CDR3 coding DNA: TGTGCCAGCAGCCACGCCGGGACAGGGGGGACCGGGGAGCTGTTTTTT. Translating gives CASSHAGTGGTGELFF. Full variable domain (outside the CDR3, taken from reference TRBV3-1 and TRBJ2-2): DTAVSQTPKYLVTQMGNDKSIKCEQNLGHDTMYWYKQDSKKFLKIMFSYNNKELIINETVPNRFSPKSPDKAHLNLHINSLELGDSAVYFCASSHAGTGGTGELFFGEGSRLTVL.

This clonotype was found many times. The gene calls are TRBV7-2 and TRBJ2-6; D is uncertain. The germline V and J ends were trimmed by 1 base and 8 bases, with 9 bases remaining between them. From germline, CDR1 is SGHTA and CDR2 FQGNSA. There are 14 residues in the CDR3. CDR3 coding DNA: TGTGCCAGCAGCTTAGTGGCAGTGACCAACGTCCTGACTTTC. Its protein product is CASSLVAVTNVLTF.

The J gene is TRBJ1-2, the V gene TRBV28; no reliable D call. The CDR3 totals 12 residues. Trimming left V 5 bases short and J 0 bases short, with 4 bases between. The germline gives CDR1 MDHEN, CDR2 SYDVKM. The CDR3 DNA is TGTGCCAGCAGTCATGCTAACTATGGCTACACCTTC. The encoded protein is CASSHANYGYTF.

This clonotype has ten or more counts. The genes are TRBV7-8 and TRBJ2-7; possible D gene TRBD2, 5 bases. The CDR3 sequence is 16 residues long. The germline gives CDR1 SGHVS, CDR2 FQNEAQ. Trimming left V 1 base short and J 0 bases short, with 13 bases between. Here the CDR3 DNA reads TGTGCCAGCAGCTTAGGAGGGTCCCCAAGCTCCTACGAGCAGTACTTC. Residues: CASSLGGSPSSYEQYF.

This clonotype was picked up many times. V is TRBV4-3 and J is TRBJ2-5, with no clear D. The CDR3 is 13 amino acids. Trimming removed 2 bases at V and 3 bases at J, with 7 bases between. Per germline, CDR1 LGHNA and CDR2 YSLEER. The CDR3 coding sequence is TGCGCCAGCAGCCAAAACAGAGAAGAGACCCAGTACTTC. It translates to CASSQNREETQYF.

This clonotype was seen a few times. Written as DNA, the CDR3 is TGCGCCAGCAGTGAGTTTTCTAGCGGAGGGAGCACAGATACGCAGTATTTT. Its translation is CASSEFSSGGSTDTQYF. The V and J genes are TRBV10-1 and TRBJ2-3; the match to TRBD2 covers 7 bases. Trimming at V came to 1 base and at J to 0 bases, leaving 7 bases not matched to a gene. From germline, CDR1 is WNHNN and CDR2 SYGVQD (reference sequence). The CDR3 runs 17 residues.

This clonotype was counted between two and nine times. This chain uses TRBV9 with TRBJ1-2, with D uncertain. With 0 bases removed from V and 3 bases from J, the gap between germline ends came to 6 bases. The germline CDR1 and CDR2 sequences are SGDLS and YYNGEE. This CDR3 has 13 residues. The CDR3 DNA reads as TGTGCCAGCAGCGTAGATATGGACTATGGCTACACCTTC. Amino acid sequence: CASSVDMDYGYTF.

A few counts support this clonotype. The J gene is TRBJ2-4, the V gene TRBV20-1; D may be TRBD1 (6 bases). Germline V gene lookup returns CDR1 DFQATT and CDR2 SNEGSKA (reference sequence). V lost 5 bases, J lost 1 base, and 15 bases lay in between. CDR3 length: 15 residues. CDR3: CSARNREVAKNIQYF. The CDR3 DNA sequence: TGCAGTGCTCGAAACAGGGAAGTGGCCAAAAACATTCAGTACTTC.

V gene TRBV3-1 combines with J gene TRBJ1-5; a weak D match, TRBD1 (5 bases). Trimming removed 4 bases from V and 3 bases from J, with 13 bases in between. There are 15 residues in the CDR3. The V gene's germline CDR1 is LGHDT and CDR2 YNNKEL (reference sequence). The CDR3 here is CASSPGRGSNQPQHF. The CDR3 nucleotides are TGTGCCAGCAGCCCTGGGCGGGGGTCCAATCAGCCCCAGCATTTT.

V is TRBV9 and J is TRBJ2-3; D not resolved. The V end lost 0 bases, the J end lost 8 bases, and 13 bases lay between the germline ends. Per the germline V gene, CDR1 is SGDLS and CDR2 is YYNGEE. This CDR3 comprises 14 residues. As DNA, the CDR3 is TGTGCCAGCAGCGTAGGTAGTTCCGCAGGTACGCAGTATTTT. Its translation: CASSVGSSAGTQYF.

The CDR3 reads CASSELPGAYEQYF. The DNA for the CDR3 is TGTGCCAGCAGTGAACTTCCAGGGGCCTACGAGCAGTACTTC. This rearrangement joins TRBV2 to TRBJ2-5, with D possibly being TRBD1 (6 bases). The DNA end is a closer match to TRBJ2-7, so the J assignment may be wrong. CDR1 and CDR2 (germline): SNHLY, FYNNEI. The CDR3 is made up of 14 amino acids.